Reported below is one T cell receptor (beta chain). Its antigen remains unidentified. This sample was included in a study of PD-L1 blockade in urothelial cancer. The wider study: Twenty-five of the 29 patients were men with bladder-origin urothelial cancer. Samples of blood were analyzed 3 weeks (second dose) and 6 weeks after treatment start. Points from the study as a whole: Better progression-free and overall survival followed lower pretreatment blood clonality.

Documented time point: peripheral blood 6 weeks after treatment start. Only in-frame clones appear in the TCRdb table, and some are missing; sequencing was by immunoSEQ multiplex PCR. In the table there are roughly 110,000 clones, approximately 90% of which are singletons. Trimming removed 1 base at V and 3 bases at J, with 13 bases between. This CDR3 spans 15 amino acids. CDR1 and CDR2 from the germline V gene are LNHNV and YYDKDF (reference sequence). The sample was PBMCs, taken around atezolizumab (anti-PD-L1) treatment. V gene TRBV15 combines with J gene TRBJ2-7; tentatively, D is TRBD2 (7 bases). The receptor was isolated from a man aged 55 to 70 with urothelial cancer. The CDR3 loop reads CATSRGGGQGYEQYF. The CDR3 coding sequence is TGTGCCACCAGCAGAGGGGGGGGGCAGGGCTACGAGCAGTACTTC.